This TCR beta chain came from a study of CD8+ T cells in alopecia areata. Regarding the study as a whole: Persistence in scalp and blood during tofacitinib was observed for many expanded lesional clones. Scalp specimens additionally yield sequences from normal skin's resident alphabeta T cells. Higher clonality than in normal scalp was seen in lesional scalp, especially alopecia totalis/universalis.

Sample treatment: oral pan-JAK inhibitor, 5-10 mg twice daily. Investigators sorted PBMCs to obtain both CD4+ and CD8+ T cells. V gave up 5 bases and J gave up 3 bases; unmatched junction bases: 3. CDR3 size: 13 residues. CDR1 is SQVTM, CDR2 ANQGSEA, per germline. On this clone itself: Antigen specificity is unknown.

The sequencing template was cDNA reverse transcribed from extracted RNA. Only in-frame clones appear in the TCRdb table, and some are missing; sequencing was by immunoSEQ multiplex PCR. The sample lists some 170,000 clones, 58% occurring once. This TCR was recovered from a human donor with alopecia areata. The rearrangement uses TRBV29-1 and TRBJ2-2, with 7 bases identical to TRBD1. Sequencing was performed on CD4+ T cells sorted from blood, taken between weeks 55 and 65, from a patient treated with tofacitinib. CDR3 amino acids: CSVQTGYTGELFF. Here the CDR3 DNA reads TGCAGCGTTCAGACAGGGTACACCGGGGAGCTGTTTTTT.